The 24 T cell receptor beta chains listed next were all sequenced from one sample in a study of T cells after yellow fever vaccination. One entry per CDR3 protein, called by TCRdb with MiXCR from the 5' RACE reads. The sample carries around 310,000 distinct CDR3 sequences, approximately 3.9% recorded once. Here the sequenced sample was PBMCs, taken on the day of the yellow fever booster vaccination. The origin of the receptors is a man between 18 and 35 years old who received the YFV17D yellow fever vaccine.

The sample holds a few counts of this clonotype. The rearrangement joins TRBV12-3 or TRBV12-4 to TRBJ2-2; D unclear. V lost 4 bases and J lost 7, with 7 bases in between. This CDR3 has 12 amino acids. The CDR3 loop reads CASSSESGELFF. In DNA form, the CDR3 reads TGTGCCAGCAGTTCGGAGAGCGGGGAGCTGTTTTTT.

This clonotype has more than one count but fewer than ten. The rearrangement uses TRBV10-3 and TRBJ2-3, with 7 bases identical to TRBD2. Trimming took 6 bases from V and 9 from J; bases not matched to a gene: 6. CDR3 length: 12 amino acids. Germline lookup yields CDR1 ENHRY and CDR2 SYGVKD. CDR3 in DNA: TGTGCCATCAGGGGGGGGAGGGAGACGCAGTATTTT. Amino acids: CAIRGGRETQYF.

This clonotype came up a few times. This rearrangement joins TRBV24-1 to TRBJ2-3; tentative D call: TRBD2 (6 bases). In germline, CDR1 is KGHDR, CDR2 SFDVKD. The CDR3 has 14 amino acids. Trimming shortened V by 1 base and J by 6 bases, and 10 bases separated the two germline ends. In nucleotides, the CDR3 is TGTGCCACCAGTGATTTCGGAGGGTCCGATACGCAGTATTTT. Its translation: CATSDFGGSDTQYF.

There are many counts of this clonotype. The rearrangement links TRBV5-1 to TRBJ2-3; the D call may be TRBD1 or TRBD2 (6 bases each). Germline loops: CDR1 SGHRS, CDR2 YFSETQ. Trimming shortened V by 0 bases and J by 5 bases, and 13 bases separated the two germline ends. CDR3 length: 15 amino acids. CDR3 loop: CASSLDGGPVDTQYF. CDR3 nucleotide sequence: TGCGCCAGCAGCTTGGACGGGGGCCCAGTAGATACGCAGTATTTT.

This clonotype was seen more than once but under ten times. The chain couples TRBV5-1 to TRBJ2-2; TRBD2 is a possible D gene (8 bases). CDR3 length equals 16 residues. Germline CDR1 is SGHRS and CDR2 is YFSETQ. Trimming left V 4 bases short and J 1 base short, with 14 bases between. This chain's CDR3 is CASSPGGTVNTGELFF. The CDR3 nucleotides are TGCGCCAGCAGCCCGGGGGGGACAGTGAACACCGGGGAGCTGTTTTTT.

J is TRBJ2-1 and V is TRBV4-1, with D hard to call. The CDR3 runs to 14 residues. V lost 1 base and J lost 4, with 8 bases in between. In germline, CDR1 is MGHRA, CDR2 YSYEKL. CDR3 DNA: TGCGCCAGCAGCCAAGCTGGGGAATACAATGAGCAGTTCTTC. This gives the protein CASSQAGEYNEQFF.

The chain carries TRBV5-1 and TRBJ2-7; 8 positions match TRBD2. The CDR3 loop spans 14 amino acids. The V and J ends lost 2 bases and 4 bases, in that order; junction bases with no gene match: 5. The V gene's germline CDR1 is SGHRS and CDR2 YFSETQ. The CDR3: CASSFDGGGYEQYV. The CDR3 nucleotides are TGCGCCAGCAGCTTCGACGGGGGGGGATACGAGCAGTACGTC.

CDR3 amino acids: CASSGQQGDTEAFF. The CDR3 nucleotides read TGCGCCAGCAGCGGTCAACAGGGAGACACTGAAGCTTTCTTT. The chain uses TRBV5-1 and TRBJ1-1; D might be TRBD1 (6 bases). V was clipped by 4 bases and J by 3 bases, with 13 bases between them. Germline V gives CDR1 SGHRS, CDR2 YFSETQ. This CDR3 is built from 14 residues.

This clonotype was recorded many times. The rearrangement links TRBV6-2 or TRBV6-3 to TRBJ2-3; TRBD2 aligns across 9 bases. The CDR3 is 17 amino acids. CDR1 is MNHEY and CDR2 is SVGEGT in the germline V gene. The V segment lost 2 bases and the J segment 2 bases; nucleotides outside the gene matches: 8. CDR3 nucleotides: TGTGCCAGCAGTTACCCACGAGCGGGGGGCTACACAGATACGCAGTATTTT. Its translation is CASSYPRAGGYTDTQYF.

This clonotype was recorded many times. This chain links TRBV29-1 with TRBJ2-3; TRBD2 agrees at 8 bases. Germline V gene sequence: CDR1 SQVTM, CDR2 ANQGSEA. CDR3 length: 13 amino acids. J lost 5 bases, V lost 7 bases, and 8 bases had no gene match. As DNA, the CDR3 is TGCAGCGGATCGGGGGGGGCCTTAGATACGCAGTATTTT. Protein sequence: CSGSGGALDTQYF.

Only a few counts were recorded for this clonotype. J is TRBJ2-1 and V is TRBV6-2 or TRBV6-3; 7 bases align to TRBD1. The CDR3 has 14 amino acids. V shed 6 bases and J 10 bases; nucleotides not matched to a gene: 12. In germline, CDR1 is MNHEY, CDR2 SVGEGT. The CDR3: CASSRTQGRREQFF. Written as DNA, the CDR3 is TGTGCCAGCAGCAGGACACAGGGGCGTAGGGAGCAGTTCTTC.

This chain links TRBV18 with TRBJ2-5; D gene ambiguous. The V and J ends lost 4 bases and 1 base respectively, with 10 bases between them. The germline gives CDR1 KGHSH, CDR2 LQKENI. This CDR3 is built from 14 residues. CDR3 coding DNA: TGTGCCAGCTCACAAGGGCAGATCCAAGAGACCCAGTACTTC. It translates to CASSQGQIQETQYF.

The V and J genes are TRBV5-1 and TRBJ2-6; 9 bases align to TRBD1. CDR1 SGHRS and CDR2 YFSETQ come from the germline V gene. CDR3 length: 17 residues. J was trimmed by 0 bases and V by 3 bases; bases with no gene match: 4. The CDR3 DNA reads TGCGCCAGCAGCTCGACAGGGGGGTTCTCTGGGGCCAACGTCCTGACTTTC. Translating it yields CASSSTGGFSGANVLTF.

This clonotype was found many times. This sequence joins TRBV5-1 and TRBJ2-3, with 8 nucleotides matching TRBD2. CDR1 is SGHRS, CDR2 YFSETQ, per germline. CDR3 length: 14 amino acids. V was pared by 1 base and J by 4 bases, with 2 bases of the junction left unmatched. This CDR3 is CASSLIAGPDTQYF. The CDR3 DNA follows: TGCGCCAGCAGCTTGATAGCGGGGCCAGATACGCAGTATTTT.

Many counts were recorded for this clonotype. The rearrangement joins TRBV7-2 to TRBJ2-1; D is perhaps TRBD1 (6 bases). The CDR3 sequence is 16 residues long. The ends were cut back, 7 bases at V and 5 bases at J, with 21 bases in the middle. Germline assignment: CDR1 SGHTA and CDR2 FQGNSA. CDR3 bases: TGTGCCAGCACCTTCCCAACAGGGTTGGTCAACAATGAGCAGTTCTTC. It specifies CASTFPTGLVNNEQFF.

This clonotype has only a few counts. The V gene is TRBV29-1, the J gene TRBJ2-1; 7 bases are shared with TRBD1. With 4 bases clipped from V and 6 bases from J, the junction kept 21 bases outside the gene matches. Germline CDR1 SQVTM, CDR2 ANQGSEA. This CDR3 has 18 amino acids. This CDR3 is CSVVPPPTGMNVGNEQFF. The CDR3 DNA follows: TGCAGCGTTGTCCCCCCCCCGACAGGGATGAATGTTGGCAATGAGCAGTTCTTC.

This clonotype was observed many times. This rearrangement joins TRBV5-1 to TRBJ2-3; 8 nucleotides align to TRBD2. Germline V gene sequence: CDR1 SGHRS, CDR2 YFSETQ. V dropped 4 bases and J dropped 0; count of bases not matched to a gene: 13. This CDR3 region has 18 residues. The CDR3 DNA reads TGCGCCAGCAGCAGGTGGAGCGGGGGCCTAACTAGCACAGATACGCAGTATTTT. Its translation is CASSRWSGGLTSTDTQYF.

The sample holds many counts of this clonotype. The J gene is TRBJ2-2, the V gene TRBV5-1; D is perhaps TRBD1 (5 bases). The germline gives CDR1 SGHRS, CDR2 YFSETQ. This CDR3 has 16 amino acids. The ends were cut back, 2 bases at V and 0 bases at J, with 11 bases in the middle. As DNA, the CDR3 is TGCGCCAGCAGCTTAAGGGGTCCCGCGAACACCGGGGAGCTGTTTTTT. Residues: CASSLRGPANTGELFF.

This clonotype has more than one count but fewer than ten. The genes are TRBV20-1 and TRBJ2-5, with D perhaps TRBD2 (5 bases). V gave up 0 bases and J gave up 5 bases, with 16 bases separating them. This CDR3 is built from 15 residues. Germline assignment: CDR1 DFQATT and CDR2 SNEGSKA (reference sequence). CDR3 sequence: CSAREGGPGVETQYF. CDR3 coding DNA: TGCAGTGCTAGAGAAGGTGGACCCGGGGTGGAGACCCAGTACTTC.

This clonotype has ten or more counts. This sequence joins TRBV20-1 and TRBJ1-5; D is unresolved. The V and J ends lost 0 bases and 0 bases respectively, with 15 bases between them. Germline V gene sequence: CDR1 DFQATT, CDR2 SNEGSKA (reference sequence). The CDR3 extends over 17 amino acids. The CDR3 DNA reads TGCAGTGCTAGAGATCCTGTTTATGGCCATAGCAATCAGCCCCAGCATTTT. It yields the protein CSARDPVYGHSNQPQHF.

V usage is TRBV20-1 and J usage is TRBJ1-1; the D gene is possibly TRBD1 (5 bases). The CDR3 has 15 residues. V shed 3 bases and J shed 6 bases, with 20 bases lying between them. The germline V gene encodes CDR1 DFQATT and CDR2 SNEGSKA (reference sequence). CDR3 bases: TGCAGTGCTAGTACACAGGCAAACGAACGGGCTGAAGCTTTCTTT. Its protein product is CSASTQANERAEAFF.

This clonotype was observed a handful of times. V gene TRBV14 combines with J gene TRBJ2-7; maybe TRBD1 (5 bases). V dropped 1 base and J dropped 4 bases, with 14 bases sitting between them. Germline assignment: CDR1 SGHDN and CDR2 FVKESK. This CDR3 region has 15 residues. The chain's CDR3 is CASSQGSGKGYEQYF. For the CDR3, the DNA is TGTGCCAGCAGCCAAGGATCAGGGAAGGGGTACGAGCAGTACTTC.

In this sample, this clonotype turned up a few times. The J gene is TRBJ1-1, the V gene TRBV5-1, with 7 bases fitting TRBD1. V dropped 5 bases and J dropped 1; count of bases not matched to a gene: 5. CDR3 size: 14 residues. Germline assignment: CDR1 SGHRS and CDR2 YFSETQ. The CDR3 DNA reads TGCGCCAGCAGTCGGGACAGACAGAACACTGAAGCTTTCTTT. Its translation: CASSRDRQNTEAFF.

This clonotype has more than one count but fewer than ten. V gene TRBV7-6 combines with J gene TRBJ2-3; 7 nucleotides agree with TRBD1. The CDR3 loop spans 15 amino acids. From germline, CDR1 is SGHVS and CDR2 FNYEAQ. V gave up 5 bases and J gave up 0 bases; unmatched junction bases: 5. The CDR3 protein is CASSVGQASTDTQYF. Here the CDR3 DNA reads TGTGCCAGCAGCGTCGGACAGGCTAGCACAGATACGCAGTATTTT.